These 8 T cell receptor beta chains originate from one sample sequenced in a study of human T cells and chemical hapten exposure. The sample's time point: pre-sensitization, week 0. Treatment in this sample: therapeutic diphenylcyclopropenone sensitization with weekly scalp DPC. TCRdb re-analysed the RACE reads in MiXCR, keeping a single row per CDR3 protein. The sample consists of about 250,000 distinct CDR3 sequences, approximately 7.5% of them appearing once. The input for sequencing was whole blood, taken in connection with sensitization to the hapten diphenylcyclopropenone (DPC). The receptors were sampled from a man between 18 and 29 years old with alopecia areata. Some clones in this sample may be carry-over from other donors' samples.

In this sample, this clonotype turned up a few times. The rearrangement uses TRBV7-9 and TRBJ2-2; 11 bases are shared with TRBD2. CDR3 length: 16 amino acids. Germline V lookup: CDR1 SEHNR, CDR2 FQNEAQ (reference sequence). Trimming at V came to 5 bases and at J to 4 bases, leaving 6 bases not matched to a gene. This CDR3 reads CASSKTSGDTTGELFF. The CDR3 DNA reads as TGTGCCAGCAGCAAGACTAGCGGGGACACCACCGGGGAGCTGTTTTTT.

This clonotype was picked up a small number of times. V gene TRBV7-2 combines with J gene TRBJ2-5, with D perhaps matching TRBD1 (6 bases). CDR1 and CDR2 (germline): SGHTA, FQGNSA. This CDR3 has 14 residues. Trimming removed 2 bases from V and 3 bases from J, with 10 bases in between. CDR3: CASSLNAGEETQYF. As DNA, the CDR3 is TGTGCCAGCAGCTTAAATGCAGGGGAAGAGACCCAGTACTTC.

A few counts support this clonotype. The chain has TRBV4-2 and TRBJ2-1, with 8 bases aligning to TRBD2. Trimming cost V 0 bases and J 7 bases; bases outside gene matches: 5. The CDR3 extends over 15 amino acids. CDR1 and CDR2 from the germline V gene are LGHNA and YNFKEQ. CDR3 residues: CASSQDWGGGNEQFF. CDR3 nucleotide sequence: TGTGCCAGCAGCCAAGATTGGGGCGGGGGGAATGAGCAGTTCTTC.

The chain links TRBV9 to TRBJ2-2; 10 nucleotides agree with TRBD1. The CDR3 consists of 19 residues. V lost 4 bases to trimming and J lost 3 bases; unmatched junction nucleotides: 15. CDR1 is SGDLS and CDR2 is YYNGEE in the germline V gene. The CDR3 is CASSPPGTGVRGDTGELFF. The DNA of the CDR3 is TGTGCCAGCAGCCCCCCCGGGACAGGGGTTCGGGGCGACACCGGGGAGCTGTTTTTT. Supplemented by reference TRBV9 and TRBJ2-2, the full variable domain reads DSGVTQTPKHLITATGQRVTLRCSPRSGDLSVYWYQQSLDQGLQFLIQYYNGEERAKGNILERFSAQQFPDLHSELNLSSLELGDSALYFCASSPPGTGVRGDTGELFFGEGSRLTVL.

This clonotype was picked up a small number of times. This sequence joins TRBV11-3 and TRBJ2-2; tentative D call: TRBD2 (6 bases). The CDR3 has 15 amino acids. Germline loops: CDR1 SGHNT, CDR2 YENEEA. Between the trimmed V and J ends, which lost 1 base and 1 base, there was a span of 7 bases. The CDR3 sequence: CASSLAGLNTGELFF. The CDR3 DNA is TGTGCCAGCAGCTTAGCGGGACTGAACACCGGGGAGCTGTTTTTT.

This rearrangement joins TRBV6-1 to TRBJ2-3; weak D call: TRBD2 (6 bases). Germline loops: CDR1 MNHNS, CDR2 SASEGT. The CDR3 has 15 amino acids. Trimming stripped 6 bases from V and 2 bases from J, with 15 bases between. The CDR3 is CASSPPGDSTDTQYF. The DNA for the CDR3 is TGTGCCAGCAGCCCACCCGGGGACTCCACAGATACGCAGTATTTT.

About this clonotype itself: A single base separates this from a much larger clone, so it may be a read error. The genes are TRBV7-3 and TRBJ2-2, with D tentatively TRBD2 (5 bases). Trimming removed 4 bases from V and 6 bases from J, with 15 bases in between. The germline V gene has CDR1 SGHTA and CDR2 FQGTGA. This CDR3 comprises 15 residues. The CDR3 DNA sequence: TGTGCCAGCAGCTCACGGGGAGCAGCGCCCGGGGAGCTGTTTTTT. Its translation is CASSSRGAAPGELFF.

The chain has TRBV15 and TRBJ2-5; D is unclear. V was clipped by 4 bases and J by 4 bases, with 4 bases between them. The CDR3 is made up of 11 amino acids. Germline V gives CDR1 LNHNV, CDR2 YYDKDF (reference sequence). CDR3 sequence (DNA): TGTGCCACCAGCACCGTAGAGACCCAGTACTTC. It specifies CATSTVETQYF.